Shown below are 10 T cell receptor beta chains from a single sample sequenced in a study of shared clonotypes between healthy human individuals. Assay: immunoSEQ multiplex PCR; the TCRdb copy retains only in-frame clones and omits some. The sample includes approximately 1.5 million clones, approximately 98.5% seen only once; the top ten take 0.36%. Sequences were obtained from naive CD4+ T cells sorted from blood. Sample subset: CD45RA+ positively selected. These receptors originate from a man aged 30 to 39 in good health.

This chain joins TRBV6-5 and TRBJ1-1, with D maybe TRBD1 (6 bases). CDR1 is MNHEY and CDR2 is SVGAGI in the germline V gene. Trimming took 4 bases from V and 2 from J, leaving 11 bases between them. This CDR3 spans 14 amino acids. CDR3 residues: CASSSDRGNTEAFF. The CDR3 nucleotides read TGTGCCAGCAGTTCGGACAGAGGAAACACTGAAGCTTTCTTT.

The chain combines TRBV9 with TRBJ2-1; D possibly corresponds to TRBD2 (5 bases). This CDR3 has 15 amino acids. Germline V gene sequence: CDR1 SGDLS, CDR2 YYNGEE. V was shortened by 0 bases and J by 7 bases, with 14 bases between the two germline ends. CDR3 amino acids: CASSVESRAGNEQFF. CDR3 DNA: TGTGCCAGCAGCGTAGAATCGAGGGCCGGTAATGAGCAGTTCTTC.

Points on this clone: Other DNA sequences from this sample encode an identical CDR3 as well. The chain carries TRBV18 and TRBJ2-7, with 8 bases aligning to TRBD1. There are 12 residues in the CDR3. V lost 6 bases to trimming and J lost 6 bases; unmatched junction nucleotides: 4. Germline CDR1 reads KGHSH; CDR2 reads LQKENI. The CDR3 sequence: CASSPTGVEQYF. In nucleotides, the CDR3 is TGTGCCAGCTCCCCGACAGGGGTCGAGCAGTACTTC.

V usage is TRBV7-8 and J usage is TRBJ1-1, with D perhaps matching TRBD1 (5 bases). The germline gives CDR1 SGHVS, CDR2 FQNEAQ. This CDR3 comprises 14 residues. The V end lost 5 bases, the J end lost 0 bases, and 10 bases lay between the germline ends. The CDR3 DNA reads TGTGCCAGCAGCCTACGGGGCCTGAACACTGAAGCTTTCTTT. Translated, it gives CASSLRGLNTEAFF.

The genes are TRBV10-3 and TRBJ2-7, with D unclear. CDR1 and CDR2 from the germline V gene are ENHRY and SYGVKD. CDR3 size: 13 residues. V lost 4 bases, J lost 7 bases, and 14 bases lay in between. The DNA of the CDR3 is TGTGCCATCAGTGGGACCCCCGGTGATGAGCAGTACTTC. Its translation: CAISGTPGDEQYF.

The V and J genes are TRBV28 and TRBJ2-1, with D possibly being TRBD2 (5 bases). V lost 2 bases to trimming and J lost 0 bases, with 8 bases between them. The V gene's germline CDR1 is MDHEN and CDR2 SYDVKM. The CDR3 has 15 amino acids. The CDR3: CASSLAGFSYNEQFF. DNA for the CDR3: TGTGCCAGCAGTTTAGCGGGTTTCTCCTACAATGAGCAGTTCTTC. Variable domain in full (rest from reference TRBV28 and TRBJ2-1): DVKVTQSSRYLVKRTGEKVFLECVQDMDHENMFWYRQDPGLGLRLIYFSYDVKMKEKGDIPEGYSVSREKKERFSLILESASTNQTSMYLCASSLAGFSYNEQFFGPGTRLTVL.

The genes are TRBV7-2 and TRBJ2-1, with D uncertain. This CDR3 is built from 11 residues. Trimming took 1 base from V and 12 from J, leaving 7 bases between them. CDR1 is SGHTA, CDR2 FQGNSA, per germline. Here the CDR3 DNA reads TGTGCCAGCAGCTTAGATAGGGTGCAGTTCTTC. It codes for CASSLDRVQFF.

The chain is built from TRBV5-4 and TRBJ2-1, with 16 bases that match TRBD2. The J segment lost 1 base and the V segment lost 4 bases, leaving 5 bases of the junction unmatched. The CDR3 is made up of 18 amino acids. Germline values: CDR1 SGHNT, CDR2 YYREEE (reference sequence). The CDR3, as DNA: TGTGCCAGCAGCGTGGGACTAGCGGGAGGGCCATCCTACAATGAGCAGTTCTTC. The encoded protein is CASSVGLAGGPSYNEQFF.

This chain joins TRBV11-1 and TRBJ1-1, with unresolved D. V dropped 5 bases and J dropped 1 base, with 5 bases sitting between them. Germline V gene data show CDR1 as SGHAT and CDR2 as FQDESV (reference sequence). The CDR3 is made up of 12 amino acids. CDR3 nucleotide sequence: TGTGCCAGCAGCCCGGGGAACACTGAAGCTTTCTTT. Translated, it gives CASSPGNTEAFF.

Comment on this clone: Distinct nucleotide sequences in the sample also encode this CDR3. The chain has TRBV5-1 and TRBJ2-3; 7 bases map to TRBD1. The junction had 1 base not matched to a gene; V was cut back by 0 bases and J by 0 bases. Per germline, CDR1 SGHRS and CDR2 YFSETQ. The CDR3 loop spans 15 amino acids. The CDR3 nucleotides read TGCGCCAGCAGCTTGGGACAGGGAAGCACAGATACGCAGTATTTT. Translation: CASSLGQGSTDTQYF. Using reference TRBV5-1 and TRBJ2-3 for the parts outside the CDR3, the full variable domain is KAGVTQTPRYLIKTRGQQVTLSCSPISGHRSVSWYQQTPGQGLQFLFEYFSETQRNKGNFPGRFSGRQFSNSRSEMNVSTLELGDSALYLCASSLGQGSTDTQYFGPGTRLTVL.